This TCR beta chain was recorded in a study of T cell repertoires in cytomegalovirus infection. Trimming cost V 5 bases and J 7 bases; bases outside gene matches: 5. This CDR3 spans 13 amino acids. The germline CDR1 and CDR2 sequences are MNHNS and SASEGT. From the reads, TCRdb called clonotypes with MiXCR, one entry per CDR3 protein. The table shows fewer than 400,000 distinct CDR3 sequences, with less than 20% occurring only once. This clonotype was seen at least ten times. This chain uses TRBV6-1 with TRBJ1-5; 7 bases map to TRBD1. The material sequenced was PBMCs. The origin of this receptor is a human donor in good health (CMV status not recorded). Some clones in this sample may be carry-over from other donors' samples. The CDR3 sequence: CASSTTGPQPQHF. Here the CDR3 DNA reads TGTGCCAGCAGTACGACAGGGCCCCAGCCCCAGCATTTT.